This T cell receptor (beta chain) originates from a study of OX40 agonist ivuxolimab in advanced cancers. On the study more broadly: Hepatocellular carcinoma, melanoma, renal cell or head and neck cancer affected the dose-escalation patients. Study results and caveats: In a subset of nonresponders, normalized T-cell clonal expansion was also low. Not determined was the antigen specificity of the expanded peripheral T cells.

The timepoints at which blood was sampled were baseline, cycle 4 day 1, and cycle 7 day 1. Profiled with immunoSEQ multiplex PCR; TCRdb holds only in-frame clones, not every one. This table has about 100,000 clones, 84% appearing once. The CDR3 sequence is 16 residues long. Germline CDR1 is SGHDT and CDR2 is YYEEEE. V lost 0 bases and J 10 bases, leaving 19 bases between the germline ends. Regarding this clone: The antigen is not known.

J is TRBJ1-4 and V is TRBV5-6; TRBD1 might be the D (6 bases). The input for sequencing was CD4+ or CD8+ T cells sorted from blood, taken in a trial of the OX40 agonist ivuxolimab. This TCR was sampled from an adult with an advanced solid tumor such as melanoma, head and neck, liver or kidney cancer. CDR3: CASSLEGAGTSGKLFF. CDR3 in DNA: TGTGCCAGCAGCTTGGAGGGCGCAGGGACAAGTGGAAAACTGTTTTTT. The variable domain in full, with the rest retrieved from reference TRBV5-6 and TRBJ1-4, is DAGVTQSPTHLIKTRGQQVTLRCSPKSGHDTVSWYQQALGQGPQFIFQYYEEEERQRGNFPDRFSGHQFPNYSSELNVNALLLGDSALYLCASSLEGAGTSGKLFFGSGTQLSVL.